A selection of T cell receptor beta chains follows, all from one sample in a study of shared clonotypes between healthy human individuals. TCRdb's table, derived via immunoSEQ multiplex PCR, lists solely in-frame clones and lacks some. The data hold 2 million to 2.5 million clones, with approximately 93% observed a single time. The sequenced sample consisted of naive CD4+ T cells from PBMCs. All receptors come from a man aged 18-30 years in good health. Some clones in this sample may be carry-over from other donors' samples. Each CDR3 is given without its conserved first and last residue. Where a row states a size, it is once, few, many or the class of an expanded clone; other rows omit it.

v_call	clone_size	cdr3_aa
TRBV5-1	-	ASSKTSGMLVNEQF
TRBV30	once	AWRDPGSTDTQY
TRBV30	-	AWGRVPGNTIY
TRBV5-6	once	ASSLDGGRAL
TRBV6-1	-	ASIADPRGETQY
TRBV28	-	ASSMTTGLYGYT
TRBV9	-	ASSVGRGYQPQH
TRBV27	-	ASSLMRGSVGTEAF
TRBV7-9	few	ASSLGANYGYT
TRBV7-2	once	ASSLEPTSYEQY
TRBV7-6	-	ASSLGAGLSTYEQY
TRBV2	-	ASSPLAGELF
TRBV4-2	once	ASSYSRSDAYEQY
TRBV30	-	AWSRDGELF
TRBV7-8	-	ASSPGLAVSNEQF
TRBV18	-	ASSPWTYRGPGNTIY
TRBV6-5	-	ASSSPHRENTEAF
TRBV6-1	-	ASSNRDLSLDEQY
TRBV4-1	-	ASSRDGTSGSYEQY
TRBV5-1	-	ASSPLLAGIVADNEQF
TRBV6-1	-	ASSEAGRETQY
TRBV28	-	ASGGSYYEQY
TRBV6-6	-	ASSYSPLQGYQPQH
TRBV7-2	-	ASSQTSGDYEQY
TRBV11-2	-	ASSPTQVVEGYT
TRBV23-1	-	ASSHRSRDEDGELF
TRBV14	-	ASSQYLSYT
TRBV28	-	ASSEEGAHQPQH
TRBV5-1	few	ASSDGQGVYTEAF
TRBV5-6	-	ASSRTSYEQY
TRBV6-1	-	ASSANAGTWRTDTQY
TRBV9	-	ASSVDAGGSYNEQF
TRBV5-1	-	ASSLGRSPGELF
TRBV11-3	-	ASSRGGTDTQY
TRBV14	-	ASSQGQGVDTQY
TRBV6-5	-	ASSYSQGLKQY
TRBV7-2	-	ASSSKSSYNEQF
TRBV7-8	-	ASSPRDLFYEQY
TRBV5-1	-	ASSSRQGAAGELF
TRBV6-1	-	ASILDRQQETQY
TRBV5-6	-	ASSLSGAYEQY
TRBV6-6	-	ASSTDRGSEKLF
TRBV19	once	ASSNPPGQGDTEAF
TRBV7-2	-	ASTIEGDTGELF
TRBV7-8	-	ASSPRISNQPQH
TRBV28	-	ASSSPGPETQY
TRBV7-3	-	ASSLTSQGEAF
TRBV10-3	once	AITGTQNTEAF
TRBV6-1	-	ASRGEAGGVYEQY
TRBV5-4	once	ASSSDPSGRSYEQY
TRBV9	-	ASSGVSLAGPHNSYNEQF
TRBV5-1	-	ASSLIAGATDTQY